This entry describes one T cell receptor beta chain. Its antigen is not known. CDR1 is DFQATT, CDR2 SNEGSKA, per germline (reference sequence). The CDR3 length is 13 residues. Trimming shortened V by 5 bases and J by 6 bases, and 15 bases separated the two germline ends. TCRdb recomputed calls from the 5' RACE reads with MiXCR, one row per CDR3 protein. The data show 600,000 to 800,000 distinct CDR3 sequences, over 20% seen once. The data are from a study of identical twins. Study-wide results and caveats: Models came in too low on out-of-frame TCR alpha sharing in monozygotic twins. There were fewer insertions in abundant cord blood beta clonotypes, but memory repertoires showed no such pattern.

Separately, the same data were catalogued under a study of T cells expressing NK-cell markers. That source reports: In sorted CD3+CD56+NKG2C+, CD3+CD56+NKG2C- and CD3+CD56-NKG2C+ T cells, TCR beta repertoires were obtained. The study did not resolve the HCMV specificity of expanded NKG2C+ T cell clones.

Sequencing input: PBMCs. The rearrangement links TRBV20-1 to TRBJ2-3; D remains unclear. The clonotype comes from a woman between 18 and 29 years old in good health. This chain's CDR3 is CSAGRRVRDTQYF. CDR3 sequence (DNA): TGCAGTGCTGGCAGGCGTGTAAGGGATACGCAGTATTTT.